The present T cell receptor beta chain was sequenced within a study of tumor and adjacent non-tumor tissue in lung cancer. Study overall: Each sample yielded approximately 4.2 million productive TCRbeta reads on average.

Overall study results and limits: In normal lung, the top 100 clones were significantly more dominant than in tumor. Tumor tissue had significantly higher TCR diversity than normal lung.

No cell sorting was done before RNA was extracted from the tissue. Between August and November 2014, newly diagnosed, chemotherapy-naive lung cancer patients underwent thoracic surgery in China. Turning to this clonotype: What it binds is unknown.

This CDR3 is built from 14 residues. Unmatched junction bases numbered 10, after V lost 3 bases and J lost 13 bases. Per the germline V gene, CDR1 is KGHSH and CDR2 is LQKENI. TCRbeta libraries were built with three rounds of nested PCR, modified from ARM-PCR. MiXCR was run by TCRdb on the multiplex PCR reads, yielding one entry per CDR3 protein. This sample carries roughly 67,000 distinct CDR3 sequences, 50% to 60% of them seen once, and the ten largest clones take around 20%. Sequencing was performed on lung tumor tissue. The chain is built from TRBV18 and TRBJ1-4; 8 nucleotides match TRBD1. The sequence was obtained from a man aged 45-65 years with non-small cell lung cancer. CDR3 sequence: CASSPSAGQGRLFF. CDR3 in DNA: TGTGCCAGCTCACCCTCCGCTGGACAGGGAAGACTGTTTTTT.